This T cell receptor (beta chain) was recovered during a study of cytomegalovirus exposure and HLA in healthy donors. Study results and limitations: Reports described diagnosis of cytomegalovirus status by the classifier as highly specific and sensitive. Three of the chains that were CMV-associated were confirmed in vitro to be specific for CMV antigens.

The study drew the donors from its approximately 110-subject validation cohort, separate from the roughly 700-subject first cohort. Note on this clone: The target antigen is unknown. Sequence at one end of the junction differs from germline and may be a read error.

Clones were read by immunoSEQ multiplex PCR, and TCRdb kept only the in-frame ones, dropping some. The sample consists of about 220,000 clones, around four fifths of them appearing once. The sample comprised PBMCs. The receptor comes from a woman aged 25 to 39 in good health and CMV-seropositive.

In DNA form, the CDR3 reads TGCGCCAGCATGGAGGTTGGGGGAATGAAAACTGAAGCTTTCTTT. Amino acid sequence: CASMEVGGMKTEAFF. This chain links TRBV5-1 with TRBJ1-1; a weak D match, TRBD1 (5 bases). The CDR3 loop spans 15 amino acids. In germline, CDR1 is SGHRS, CDR2 YFSETQ.